This T cell receptor beta chain was sequenced for a study of preoperative IRX-2 immunotherapy in early breast cancer. Treatment noted: preoperative locoregional IRX-2 cytokine immunotherapy. Preoperative locoregional IRX-2 cytokine immunotherapy was tested in the phase Ib source study. Germline V gene lookup returns CDR1 WNHNN and CDR2 SYGVQD (reference sequence). Trimming took 3 bases from V and 4 from J; bases not matched to a gene: 7. The CDR3 is 15 residues long. Produced via immunoSEQ multiplex PCR; TCRdb's table is partial and in-frame only. The sample has 35,000 to 40,000 clones, approximately 85% seen once.

This receptor was identified in a human donor with breast cancer. This specimen consisted of lymph node tissue, obtained after IRX-2 immunotherapy. The chain couples TRBV10-1 to TRBJ2-7; TRBD1 aligns across 9 bases. The CDR3 DNA reads TGCGCCAGCAGTGACCCCGGACAGGGGAAGTACGAGCAGTACTTC. This encodes CASSDPGQGKYEQYF.